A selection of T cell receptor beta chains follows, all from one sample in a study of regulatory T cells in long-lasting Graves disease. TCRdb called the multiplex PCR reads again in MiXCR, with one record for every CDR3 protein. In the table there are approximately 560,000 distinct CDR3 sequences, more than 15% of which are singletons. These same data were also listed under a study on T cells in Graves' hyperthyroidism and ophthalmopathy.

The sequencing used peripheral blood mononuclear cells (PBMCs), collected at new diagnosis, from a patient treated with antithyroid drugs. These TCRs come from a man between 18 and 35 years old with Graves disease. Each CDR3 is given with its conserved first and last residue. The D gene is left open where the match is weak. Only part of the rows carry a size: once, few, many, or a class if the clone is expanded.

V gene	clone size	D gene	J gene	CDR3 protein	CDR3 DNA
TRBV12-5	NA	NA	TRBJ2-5	CASGFGQETQYF	TGTGCTAGTGGTTTTGGGCAAGAGACCCAGTACTTC
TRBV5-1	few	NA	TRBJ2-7	CASSLDPDRNEQYF	TGCGCCAGCAGCTTGGACCCGGATAGGAACGAGCAGTACTTC
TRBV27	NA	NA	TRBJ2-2	CASSKGWETGELFF	TGTGCCAGCAGTAAGGGCTGGGAAACCGGGGAGCTGTTTTTT
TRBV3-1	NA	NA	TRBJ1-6	CASSQGSTGPYNSPLHF	TGTGCCAGCAGCCAAGGCTCGACAGGACCCTATAATTCACCCCTCCACTTT
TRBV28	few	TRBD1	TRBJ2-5	CASSVGQGTGETQYF	TGTGCCAGCAGCGTGGGACAGGGTACCGGAGAGACCCAGTACTTC
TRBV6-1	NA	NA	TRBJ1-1	CASKGLNLLNTEAFF	TGTGCCAGCAAGGGACTGAACTTATTGAACACTGAAGCTTTCTTT
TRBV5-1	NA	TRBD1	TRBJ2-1	CASSDPGQGDNEQFF	TGCGCCAGCAGCGATCCGGGACAGGGGGACAATGAGCAGTTCTTC
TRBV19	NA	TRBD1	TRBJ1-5	CASSMTGGEYQPQHF	TGTGCCAGTAGTATGACAGGGGGCGAATATCAGCCCCAGCATTTT
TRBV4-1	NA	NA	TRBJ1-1	CASSKDWTANTEAFF	TGCGCCAGCAGCAAAGATTGGACGGCGAACACTGAAGCTTTCTTT
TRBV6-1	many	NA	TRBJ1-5	CASSIRGGNQPQHF	TGTGCCAGCAGTATCCGGGGTGGCAATCAGCCCCAGCATTTT
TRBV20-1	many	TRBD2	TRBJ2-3	CSARPGGADTQYF	TGCAGTGCTAGGCCCGGGGGGGCAGATACGCAGTATTTT
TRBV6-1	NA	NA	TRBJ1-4	CASRGFEKLFF	TGTGCCAGCAGGGGGTTTGAAAAACTGTTTTTT
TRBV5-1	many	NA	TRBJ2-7	CASSLAVGGAANEQYF	TGCGCCAGCAGCTTGGCCGTCGGTGGAGCCGCCAACGAGCAGTACTTC
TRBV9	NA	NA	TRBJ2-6	CASSLLASAGKAGANVLTF	TGTGCCAGCAGCCTTTTGGCCAGTGCGGGCAAGGCTGGGGCCAACGTCCTGACTTTC
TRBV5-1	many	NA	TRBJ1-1	CASSLGVGEEAFF	TGCGCCAGCAGCTTGGGGGTGGGGGAGGAAGCTTTCTTT
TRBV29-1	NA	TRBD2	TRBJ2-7	CSIKTGTRAYEQYF	TGCAGCATAAAAACCGGGACTAGAGCCTACGAGCAGTACTTC
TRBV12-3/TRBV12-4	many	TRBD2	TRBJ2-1	CASRWGEGSYNEQFF	TGTGCCAGCAGGTGGGGGGAGGGCTCCTACAATGAGCAGTTCTTC
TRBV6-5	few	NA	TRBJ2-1	CASSYSWSTISSYNEQFF	TGTGCCAGCAGTTACTCGTGGTCCACTATAAGCTCCTACAATGAGCAGTTCTTC
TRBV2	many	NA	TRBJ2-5	CASSERGLQETQYF	TGTGCCAGCAGTGAAAGGGGACTCCAAGAGACCCAGTACTTC
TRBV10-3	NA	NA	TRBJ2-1	CAISESRTETNEQFF	TGTGCCATCAGTGAGTCGAGGACCGAAACCAATGAGCAGTTCTTC
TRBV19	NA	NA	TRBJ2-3	CASSIPWGAGTDTQYF	TGTGCCAGTAGTATTCCCTGGGGGGCGGGCACAGATACGCAGTATTTT
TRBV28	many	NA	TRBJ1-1	CASSLGLFRGRRGTEAFF	TGTGCCAGCAGTTTAGGCCTATTTCGGGGGCGCCGTGGAACTGAAGCTTTCTTT
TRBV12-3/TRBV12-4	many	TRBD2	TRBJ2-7	CATSGRAWYEQYF	TGTGCCACAAGCGGGAGGGCCTGGTACGAGCAGTACTTC
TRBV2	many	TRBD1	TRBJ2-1	CASSETGGPFF	TGTGCCAGCAGTGAAACAGGGGGCCCGTTCTTC
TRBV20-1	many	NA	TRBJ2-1	CSADRTPGGEQFF	TGCAGTGCTGACCGGACTCCCGGCGGAGAGCAGTTCTTC
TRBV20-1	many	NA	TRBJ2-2	CSASEGGGELFF	TGCAGTGCGTCGGAGGGCGGGGGGGAGCTGTTTTTT
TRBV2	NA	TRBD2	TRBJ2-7	CASRTSGRNSYEQYF	TGTGCCAGCCGGACTAGCGGGAGGAACTCCTACGAGCAGTACTTC
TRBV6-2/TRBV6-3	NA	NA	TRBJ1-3	CASSERHNGNTIYF	TGTGCCAGCAGTGAAAGGCACAATGGAAACACCATATATTTT
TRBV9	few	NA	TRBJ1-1	CASSATAATEAFF	TGTGCCAGCAGCGCCACAGCCGCCACTGAAGCTTTCTTT
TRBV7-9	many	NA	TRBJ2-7	CASSWNREQYF	TGTGCCAGCAGCTGGAACAGGGAGCAGTACTTC
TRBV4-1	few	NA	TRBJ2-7	CASSQAPSQEYEQYF	TGCGCCAGCAGCCAAGCACCCTCCCAGGAGTACGAGCAGTACTTC
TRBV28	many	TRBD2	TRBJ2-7	CASSAPGLSTYEQYF	TGTGCCAGCAGCGCGCCGGGACTATCGACCTACGAGCAGTACTTC
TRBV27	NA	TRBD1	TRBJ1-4	CASRETGHEKLFF	TGTGCCAGCAGGGAGACAGGGCACGAAAAACTGTTTTTT
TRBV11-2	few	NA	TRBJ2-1	CASSLSSLNEQFF	TGTGCCAGCAGCTTAAGCAGTCTCAATGAGCAGTTCTTC
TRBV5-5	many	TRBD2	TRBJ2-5	CASSTGLAGGETQYF	TGTGCCAGCAGCACCGGACTAGCGGGAGGGGAGACCCAGTACTTC
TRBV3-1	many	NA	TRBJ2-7	CASSTPYYEQYF	TGTGCCAGCAGCACGCCTTACTACGAGCAGTACTTC
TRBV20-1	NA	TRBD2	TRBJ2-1	CSARDARTSLGEQFF	TGCAGTGCTAGAGATGCCCGGACTAGCTTGGGTGAGCAGTTCTTC
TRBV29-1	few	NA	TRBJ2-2	CSADRTNTGELFF	TGCAGCGCCGACAGGACGAACACCGGGGAGCTGTTTTTT
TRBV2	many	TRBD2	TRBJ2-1	CASSEARLAGPSSYNEQFF	TGTGCCAGCAGTGAAGCCAGACTAGCGGGACCGAGCTCCTACAATGAGCAGTTCTTC
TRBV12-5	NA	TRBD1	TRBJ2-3	CASGPRIGQGISTDTQYF	TGTGCTAGTGGTCCCAGGATAGGACAGGGAATAAGCACAGATACGCAGTATTTT
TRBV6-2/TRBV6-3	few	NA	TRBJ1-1	CASSYSDGRTEAFF	TGTGCCAGCAGTTACTCGGACGGTAGAACTGAAGCTTTCTTT
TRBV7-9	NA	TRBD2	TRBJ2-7	CASSKTSGSLYEQYF	TGTGCCAGCAGCAAGACTAGCGGGAGTCTCTACGAGCAGTACTTC
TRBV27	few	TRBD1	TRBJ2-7	CASSLLPGGTYEQYF	TGTGCCAGCAGTTTATTGCCAGGGGGTACCTACGAGCAGTACTTC
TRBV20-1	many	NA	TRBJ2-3	CSATPVGGYRGTDTQYF	TGCAGTGCTACTCCAGTGGGGGGTTATCGTGGCACAGATACGCAGTATTTT
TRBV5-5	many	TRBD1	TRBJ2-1	CASSSRTGRQFF	TGTGCCAGCAGCTCACGGACAGGTCGGCAGTTCTTC
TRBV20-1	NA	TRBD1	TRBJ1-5	CSAKPGQGLYSNQPQHF	TGCAGTGCTAAACCGGGACAGGGGCTTTATAGCAATCAGCCCCAGCATTTT
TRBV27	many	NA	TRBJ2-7	CASSLWREETHEQYF	TGTGCCAGCAGTTTATGGAGGGAGGAGACTCACGAGCAGTACTTC
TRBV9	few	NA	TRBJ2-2	CASSEGHSTGELFF	TGTGCCAGCAGCGAGGGACATTCCACCGGGGAGCTGTTTTTT